Below, one T cell receptor (beta chain) is given with its context. Its antigen is unknown. The sample belongs to a study of radiation and T cells in renal cell carcinoma. Study in general: Nephrectomy followed 15 Gy stereotactic body radiation by 4 weeks.

Clones were read by immunoSEQ multiplex PCR, and TCRdb kept only the in-frame ones, dropping some. The data contain about 26,000 clones, over 70% of them singletons. General observations from the study: Pretreatment tumor biopsies were lacking, so baseline clonotypes are unknown. From baseline, blood top tumor clonotypes peaked at 2 weeks post-radiation.

The CDR3 covers 16 residues. Per germline, CDR1 MNHEY and CDR2 SVGAGI. V trimming: 0 bases; J trimming: 10 bases; junction bases outside the gene matches: 10. Time point: blood 2 weeks post-SBRT. As for treatment: 15 Gy SBRT to primary tumor, nephrectomy 4 weeks later. The tumor was a clear cell renal cell carcinoma. J is TRBJ2-1 and V is TRBV6-5, with 9 bases lining up with TRBD2. Sequenced material: blood, taken from a patient whose treatment included radiotherapy and nephrectomy. The receptor comes from a man aged 55 to 70 with renal cell carcinoma. This CDR3 is CASSYSSGSDFWEQFF. The CDR3 DNA reads as TGTGCCAGCAGTTACTCTAGCGGGAGTGATTTCTGGGAGCAGTTCTTC.